A selection of T cell receptor beta chains follows, all from one sample in a study of OX40 agonist ivuxolimab in advanced cancers. Repertoires were generated with immunoSEQ multiplex PCR, while TCRdb's copy carries only in-frame clones and drops some. The sample holds about 99,000 clones, approximately 93% seen once. Sequencing used CD4+ or CD8+ T cells sorted from blood, obtained in a trial of the OX40 agonist ivuxolimab. All receptors come from an adult with an advanced solid tumor such as melanoma, head and neck, liver or kidney cancer. Each CDR3 is given with its conserved first and last residue. The D gene is left open where the match is weak. Clone size is shown for a subset of rows, as once, few, many or a class of expanded clone.

J gene,clone size,D gene,V gene,CDR3 protein,CDR3 DNA
TRBJ1-5,NA,TRBD1,TRBV19,CASRDRGQPQHF,TGTGCCAGTAGGGACAGGGGTCAGCCCCAGCATTTT
TRBJ2-2,NA,NA,TRBV19,CASSIRGAGTGELFF,TGTGCCAGTAGTATCCGGGGGGCCGGGACCGGGGAGCTGTTTTTT
TRBJ2-6,NA,NA,TRBV19,CASSIVRVVSGANVLTF,TGTGCCAGTAGTATAGTTCGGGTGGTCTCTGGGGCCAACGTCCTGACTTTC
TRBJ1-2,NA,TRBD1,TRBV30,CAWSGQGDPSGYGYTF,TGTGCCTGGAGTGGACAGGGCGATCCCAGTGGCTATGGCTACACCTTC
TRBJ1-2,NA,NA,TRBV28,CAILGAPPYGYTF,TGTGCCATCTTAGGGGCCCCCCCTTATGGCTACACCTTC
TRBJ2-6,NA,NA,TRBV15,CATSPPSGAGANVLTF,TGTGCCACCAGCCCTCCGTCGGGTGCTGGGGCCAACGTCCTGACTTTC
TRBJ2-7,NA,NA,TRBV5-6,CASRTGGGSYEQYF,TGTGCCAGCAGAACGGGCGGAGGGTCCTACGAGCAGTACTTC
TRBJ1-1,NA,NA,TRBV18,CASSPSDSLGTEAFF,TGTGCCAGCTCACCATCGGACAGCCTGGGGACTGAAGCTTTCTTT
TRBJ1-2,NA,NA,TRBV5-4,CASSLAGRGANYGYTF,TGTGCCAGCAGCTTGGCCGGCAGAGGGGCTAACTATGGCTACACCTTC
TRBJ2-3,NA,TRBD2,TRBV19,CASGGAGDTQYF,TGTGCCAGCGGGGGGGCTGGAGATACGCAGTATTTT
TRBJ1-1,few,NA,TRBV6-6,CASSLRTEAFF,TGTGCCAGCAGTTTAAGGACTGAAGCTTTCTTT